One and the same sample provided the 8 T cell receptor beta chains below, sequenced in a study of human T cells and chemical hapten exposure. TCRdb reanalysed the RACE reads using MiXCR and keeps one entry per CDR3 protein. The data show around 110,000 distinct CDR3 sequences, about 12% seen once. The sample's time point: pre-sensitization, week 0. Treatment: therapeutic diphenylcyclopropenone sensitization with weekly scalp DPC. The sample consisted of whole blood, taken in connection with sensitization to the hapten diphenylcyclopropenone (DPC). These receptors were taken from a woman aged 50 to 65 with alopecia areata. Some clones in this sample may be carry-over from other donors' samples.

This clonotype appeared a few times. CDR3 sequence: CASSQGAASGMAKNIQYF. CDR3 bases: TGCGCCAGCAGCCAAGGGGCGGCTAGCGGGATGGCCAAAAACATTCAGTACTTC. The chain joins TRBV4-1 to TRBJ2-4; TRBD2 matches 9 bases. The ends lost 1 base at V and 1 base at J; junction bases unmatched: 8. This CDR3 comprises 18 residues. The germline gives CDR1 MGHRA, CDR2 YSYEKL.

This chain connects TRBV6-5 to TRBJ2-4; D is perhaps TRBD2 (6 bases). Germline-derived CDR1 and CDR2 are MNHEY and SVGAGI. Trimming removed 4 bases from V and 1 base from J, with 17 bases in between. This CDR3 is 17 amino acids long. CDR3 DNA: TGTGCCAGCAGTTTGGGACTGCCGGAGGCGGCCAAAAACATTCAGTACTTC. Translated, it gives CASSLGLPEAAKNIQYF.

This clonotype was seen a few times. V gene TRBV7-9 combines with J gene TRBJ2-1, with 7 bases fitting TRBD1. The V and J ends lost 5 bases and 6 bases, in that order; junction bases with no gene match: 10. This CDR3 spans 15 amino acids. Germline CDR1 SEHNR, CDR2 FQNEAQ (reference sequence). The CDR3 region has the DNA TGTGCCAGCAGCCTCCCCCGACAGGGTACCAATGAGCAGTTCTTC. Translating gives CASSLPRQGTNEQFF.

This chain joins TRBV11-2 and TRBJ2-3; the D is unclear. Looked up from germline, CDR1 is SGHAT and CDR2 is FQNNGV. This CDR3 is built from 15 residues. V lost 0 bases, J lost 2 bases, and 9 bases lay in between. In DNA, the CDR3 is TGTGCCAGCAGCTTAGATGGGCGGTCCACAGATACGCAGTATTTT. This encodes CASSLDGRSTDTQYF.

In this sample, this clonotype turned up a few times. The rearrangement joins TRBV7-9 to TRBJ1-4; 7 nucleotides agree with TRBD1. This CDR3 has 16 residues. The germline V gene encodes CDR1 SEHNR and CDR2 FQNEAQ (reference sequence). The V segment lost 5 bases and the J segment 7 bases; nucleotides outside the gene matches: 13. In nucleotides, the CDR3 is TGTGCCAGCAGCCAGGGGACAGCCGCCGGGAGTGAAAAACTGTTTTTT. This translates into CASSQGTAAGSEKLFF. Combining the CDR3 with reference TRBV7-9 and TRBJ1-4 gives the whole variable domain DTGVSQNPRHKITKRGQNVTFRCDPISEHNRLYWYRQTLGQGPEFLTYFQNEAQLEKSRLLSDRFSAERPKGSFSTLEIQRTEQGDSAMYLCASSQGTAAGSEKLFFGSGTQLSVL.

The chain couples TRBV6-5 to TRBJ1-3; unclear D gene. V was clipped by 6 bases and J by 0 bases, with 12 bases between them. CDR3 length: 15 residues. CDR1 and CDR2 (germline): MNHEY, SVGAGI. The CDR3 nucleotides are TGTGCCAGCAGCTTAAAGCCCGTCTCTGGAAACACCATATATTTT. Translated: CASSLKPVSGNTIYF.

This clonotype was seen repeatedly, ten times or more. The gene calls are TRBV28 and TRBJ1-2; D ambiguous. Deletions cut 7 bases from V and 4 bases from J, with 10 bases between. This CDR3 is 12 amino acids long. Germline CDR1 and CDR2: MDHEN and SYDVKM. CDR3 region: CASMQRPYGYTF. DNA of the CDR3: TGTGCCAGCATGCAGCGCCCCTATGGCTACACCTTC.

Only one count was recorded for this clonotype. The chain uses TRBV6-2 or TRBV6-3 and TRBJ1-1; D gene ambiguous. The V end was cut by 0 bases, the J end by 5 bases, with 7 bases between. The CDR3 contains 13 residues. Germline CDR1 reads MNHEY; CDR2 reads SVGEGT. The CDR3 DNA reads as TGTGCCAGCAGTTACTCGAGACTTACTGAAGCTTTCTTT. Amino acids: CASSYSRLTEAFF.